The present T cell receptor (beta chain) was sequenced within a study of T cell clones after liver transplantation. Study at large: Third-party-reactive TCRbeta sequences from pre-transplant mixed lymphocyte reactions served as antigen-independent comparators. HCV positivity affected three of eight recipients; the rest lacked autoimmune or viral indications. Findings and limits, study-wide: Compared with third party-reactive sequences, donor-reactive ones declined more, independent of withdrawal success.

As regards this clone: Its specificity is unknown.

Sequencing was performed with immunoSEQ multiplex PCR; in TCRdb, only in-frame clones are kept and a portion is missing. This sample has approximately 72,000 clones; roughly nine tenths occur once, and the top ten carry roughly 2.5%. The TCR comes from a human donor who received a liver transplant. The sample in question was CD4+ T cells from blood, obtained before liver transplant.

As DNA, the CDR3 is TGTGCCAGCAGCCAATCGTTAGTAGGTCAAGAGACCCAGTACTTC. Residues: CASSQSLVGQETQYF. V usage is TRBV14 and J usage is TRBJ2-5; no clear D. The CDR3 is made up of 15 amino acids. V lost 2 bases to trimming and J lost 2 bases, with 12 bases between them. CDR1 and CDR2 from the germline V gene are SGHDN and FVKESK.